This TCR beta chain was observed in a study of CD8+ T cells in alopecia areata. At the level of the study: Twice a day, 5 to 10 mg of oral tofacitinib was administered to treated patients. Tofacitinib treatment spanned 6 to 18 months, with 6 months off drug afterward.

Investigators isolated RNA and reverse transcribed it into cDNA to act as the sequencing template. Generated by immunoSEQ multiplex PCR, the TCRdb table keeps only in-frame clones and is missing some. The sample gives around 250,000 clones, approximately 61% of which show up once; 0.95% to 1.5% is in the top ten. General study points: Affected scalp, especially in alopecia totalis/universalis, had a higher clonality than normal scalp did. Among patients, TCR sharing was less clear than in mice, a difference possibly due in part to HLA diversity in the patient population.

A remark on this clone: Its antigen is unknown.

Germline CDR1 reads GTSNPN; CDR2 reads SVGIG (reference sequence). Trimming took 8 bases from V and 2 from J, leaving 10 bases between them. This CDR3 is built from 11 residues. The chain carries TRBV30 and TRBJ2-7; D call uncertain. This receptor was obtained from a human donor with alopecia areata. The sequenced sample was CD4+ T cells sorted from blood, obtained at week 0. The CDR3 sequence is CAGGRAYEQYF. CDR3 nucleotide sequence: TGTGCCGGTGGACGCGCCTACGAGCAGTACTTC.